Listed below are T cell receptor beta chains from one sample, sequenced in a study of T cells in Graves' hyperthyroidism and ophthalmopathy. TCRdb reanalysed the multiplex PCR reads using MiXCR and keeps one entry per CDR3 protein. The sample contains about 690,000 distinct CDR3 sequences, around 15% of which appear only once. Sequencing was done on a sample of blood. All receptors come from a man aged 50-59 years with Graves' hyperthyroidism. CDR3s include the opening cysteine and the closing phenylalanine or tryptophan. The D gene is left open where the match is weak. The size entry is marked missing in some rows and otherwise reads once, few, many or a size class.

TGTGCCAGCAGTCACCATCTGGTTAGCAATCAGCCCCAGCATTTT	CASSHHLVSNQPQHF	TRBJ1-5	few	TRBV28	-
TGTGCCAGCAGTGTCGACAGCTATGGCTACACCTTC	CASSVDSYGYTF	TRBJ1-2	many	TRBV9	-
TGTGCCAGCAGTCCCCCACTCAGGGGCACAGATACGCAGTATTTT	CASSPPLRGTDTQYF	TRBJ2-3	few	TRBV12-3/TRBV12-4	-
TGTGCCAGCAGTTCTACTTGGACAGGGGGCACTGAAGCTTTCTTT	CASSSTWTGGTEAFF	TRBJ1-1	few	TRBV7-2	TRBD1
TGTGCCAGCAGCTCCGACAGGGTGCTTAAATTGAACACTGAAGCTTTCTTT	CASSSDRVLKLNTEAFF	TRBJ1-1	many	TRBV7-8	TRBD1
TGTGCCAGCAGCTTTACAGGGAAAGGGGGCTACACCTTC	CASSFTGKGGYTF	TRBJ1-2	many	TRBV7-2	-
TGTGCCAGCCGGTTTGACGGGGGGGCTAACTATGGCTACACCTTC	CASRFDGGANYGYTF	TRBJ1-2	many	TRBV2	-
TGTGCCAGTAGGAGGAGTCACAGGGAACGTCAGCCCCAGCATTTT	CASRRSHRERQPQHF	TRBJ1-5	-	TRBV19	-
TGCGCCAGCAGTCAGAGTTACAATGAGCAGTTCTTC	CASSQSYNEQFF	TRBJ2-1	many	TRBV5-1	-
TGTGCCAGCAGTTTATTCTCGACAGGTTCTGAAGCTTTCTTT	CASSLFSTGSEAFF	TRBJ1-1	many	TRBV27	-
TGTGCCAGCAGCCTTTCGGGGGTAAGGGAGACCCAGTACTTC	CASSLSGVRETQYF	TRBJ2-5	many	TRBV3-1	-
TGCAGCGTTGAAGTCTGGCAGACCACCGGGGAGCTGTTTTTT	CSVEVWQTTGELFF	TRBJ2-2	-	TRBV29-1	-
TGCAGTGCTAGAGATTGGAATAGCGGCGGCGAGCAGTACTTC	CSARDWNSGGEQYF	TRBJ2-7	many	TRBV20-1	-
TGCGCCAGCAGGGAGACAGGGCGGCAAGAGACCCAGTACTTC	CASRETGRQETQYF	TRBJ2-5	-	TRBV5-1	TRBD1
TGCAGCGTCCTGGGGGGAGGTTATAATGAGCAGTTCTTC	CSVLGGGYNEQFF	TRBJ2-1	-	TRBV29-1	-
TGCGCCAGCAGCCAAGATTGGTCTAGCGGGAGTGGGTACGAGCAGTACTTC	CASSQDWSSGSGYEQYF	TRBJ2-7	few	TRBV4-3	TRBD2
TGTGCCAGCACAGGGGGCCACTACGAGCAGTACTTC	CASTGGHYEQYF	TRBJ2-7	many	TRBV7-9	TRBD1
TGTGCCAGCAGCTTTCAGGGAGATAATTCACCCCTCCACTTT	CASSFQGDNSPLHF	TRBJ1-6	many	TRBV7-3	-
TGTGCCAGCAGTTCCCGGACAGGGGCTTTTCTCAATGGCTACACCTTC	CASSSRTGAFLNGYTF	TRBJ1-2	-	TRBV27	TRBD1
TGTGCCAGCAGTATCTCCGTCGTCACTGAAGCTTTCTTT	CASSISVVTEAFF	TRBJ1-1	many	TRBV12-3/TRBV12-4	-
TGTGCCAGTAGCCAAACAGAGGATCGGCAGCCCCAGCATTTT	CASSQTEDRQPQHF	TRBJ1-5	-	TRBV19	-
TGTGCCAGCAGCCCCGGAGAGGGAGACAATCAGCCCCAGCATTTT	CASSPGEGDNQPQHF	TRBJ1-5	-	TRBV5-5	-
TGCGCCAGCAGTGAGTCGTACGGCGGGAGAGTGTATGAGCAGTTCTTC	CASSESYGGRVYEQFF	TRBJ2-1	-	TRBV10-1	TRBD2
TGTGCCAGCAGCTTGGAGGGTATTAACACCATATATTTT	CASSLEGINTIYF	TRBJ1-3	-	TRBV5-5	-
TGTGCCAGCAGCGAACTGACCGGTCAGCAGTTCTTC	CASSELTGQQFF	TRBJ2-1	-	TRBV9	-
TGCGCCAGCAGCCCGGGTGGGGCAGGATATGGCTACACCTTC	CASSPGGAGYGYTF	TRBJ1-2	-	TRBV5-1	-
TGCAGTGCTAGAGTCCCTCCGGGACAGGGGGCTGGGGGCTATAGCAATCAGCCCCAGCATTTT	CSARVPPGQGAGGYSNQPQHF	TRBJ1-5	many	TRBV20-1	TRBD1
TGTGCCAGCCCCCCCCCCGGCAGTGGCACAGATACGCAGTATTTT	CASPPPGSGTDTQYF	TRBJ2-3	many	TRBV28	-
TGTGCCAGCAGCGTAGACGAAGGGCGGAACACTGAAGCTTTCTTT	CASSVDEGRNTEAFF	TRBJ1-1	few	TRBV9	-
TGTGCCATCAGTGAGCTGGGGGGGACGCGGGCCTACGAGCAGTACTTC	CAISELGGTRAYEQYF	TRBJ2-7	-	TRBV10-3	TRBD2